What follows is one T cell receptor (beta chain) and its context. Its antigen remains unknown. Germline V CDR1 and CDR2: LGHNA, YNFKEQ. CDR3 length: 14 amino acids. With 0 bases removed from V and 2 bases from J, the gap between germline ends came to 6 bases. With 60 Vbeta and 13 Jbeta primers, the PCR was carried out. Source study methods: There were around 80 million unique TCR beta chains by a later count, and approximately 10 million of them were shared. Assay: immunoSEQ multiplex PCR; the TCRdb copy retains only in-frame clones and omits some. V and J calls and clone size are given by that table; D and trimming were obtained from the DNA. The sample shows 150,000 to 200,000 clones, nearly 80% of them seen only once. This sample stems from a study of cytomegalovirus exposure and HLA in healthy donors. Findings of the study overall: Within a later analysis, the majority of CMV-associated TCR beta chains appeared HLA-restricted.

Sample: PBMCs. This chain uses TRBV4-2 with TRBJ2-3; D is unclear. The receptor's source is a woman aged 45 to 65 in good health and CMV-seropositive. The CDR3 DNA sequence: TGTGCCAGCAGCCAAGATCTATACACAGATACGCAGTATTTT. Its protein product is CASSQDLYTDTQYF.